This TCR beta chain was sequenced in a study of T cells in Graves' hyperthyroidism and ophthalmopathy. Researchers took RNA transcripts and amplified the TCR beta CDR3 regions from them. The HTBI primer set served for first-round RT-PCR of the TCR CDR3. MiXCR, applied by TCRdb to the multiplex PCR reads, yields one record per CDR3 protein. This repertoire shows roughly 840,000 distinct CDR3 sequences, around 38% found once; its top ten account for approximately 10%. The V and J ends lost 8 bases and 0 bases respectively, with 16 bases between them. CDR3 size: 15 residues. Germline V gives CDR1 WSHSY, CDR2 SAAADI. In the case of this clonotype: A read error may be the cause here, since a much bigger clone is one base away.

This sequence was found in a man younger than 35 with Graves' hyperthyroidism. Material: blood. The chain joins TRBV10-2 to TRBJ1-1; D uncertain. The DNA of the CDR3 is TGCGCCAGCTCCCCGGAGAGACCCGTGAACACTGAAGCTTTCTTT. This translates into CASSPERPVNTEAFF.